This T cell receptor beta chain was identified in a study of CD8 T cells in ankylosing spondylitis (dated by TCRdb to 2016 to 2017). Broadly, across the study: The study set out to find disease-linked TCR variants by profiling T cell receptor beta repertoires in ankylosing spondylitis patients and healthy donors. The full study cohort was made up of under 30 ankylosing spondylitis patients and over 90 healthy donors. Peripheral blood was sampled, and synovial fluid was additionally collected from ankylosing spondylitis patients.

Sequencing relied on an Illumina HiSeq 2500. Quantitative 5'-RACE with molecular barcodes was used to prepare TCR beta libraries. From the authors' description of their analysis: A new computational method, built on a probabilistic model of VDJ rearrangement, was used to identify disease-linked TCR variants. TCRdb took the public reads, trimmed them with fastp at Q25, ran MiXCR for clone calling and kept in-frame beta chains. Duplicate CDR3 protein sequences are folded into a single record with the most common DNA and genes. TCRdb, not the authors, supplied the V and J calls. The table for this sample lists roughly 440,000 distinct CDR3 sequences; 17% of them were counted only once. About 0.94% of the sample belongs to the ten largest clones. In regard to this clonotype: The target of this receptor is not known. The input lacks base qualities; no much larger clone sits a single base away.

V is shortened by 1 base, J by 10 bases, and the region joining them spans 9 bases. In the germline V gene (reference sequence), CDR1 corresponds to GTSNPN and CDR2 to SVGIG. The CDR3 measures 11 amino acids from cysteine to phenylalanine. Just CDR3 DNA is preserved here, 33 bases in frame from base 1. General conclusions and limits of the study: Some of the motif variants had been reported before in the synovial fluid and blood of reactive arthritis patients, a finding that suggests common disease-initiation mechanisms. A TCR beta motif of several highly homologous amino acid variants appeared characteristic of blood from ankylosing spondylitis patients. In peripheral blood, the disease-linked clones were found at relatively low frequencies and had a CD8+ phenotype. The disease-linked clones were reported to be significantly enriched in matched synovial fluid samples from ankylosing spondylitis patients.

The chain is encoded by TRBV30 joined to TRBJ2-3; no D gene is confidently identified. This sequence was found in a male donor with ankylosing spondylitis. The sequenced sample consisted of blood, either unsorted or a sorted T cell fraction (not recorded which). The DNA sequence follows: TGTGCCTGGAGTGGCTCAGTGTCGCAGTATTTT. This codes for CAWSGSVSQYF.